The rows below give T cell receptor beta chains drawn from one sample of a study of blood T cells in healthy people across ages. In TCRdb, the 5' RACE reads were re-called with MiXCR into one record per CDR3 protein. The sample records 550,000 to 600,000 distinct CDR3 sequences, 27% being singletons. Sequencing used blood. These receptors were collected from a woman aged 65 to 85 in good health. Each CDR3 is given without its conserved first and last residue.

CDR3aa: ASELSHTDTQY; v_gene: TRBV6-6
CDR3aa: SASMGGGGF; v_gene: TRBV20-1
CDR3aa: ASRKVGRNYGYT; v_gene: TRBV12-3/TRBV12-4
CDR3aa: ASSPGGGGAYEQY; v_gene: TRBV7-2
CDR3aa: SVQRFLSSYNSPLH; v_gene: TRBV29-1
CDR3aa: ASSLDNSNYEQY; v_gene: TRBV5-1
CDR3aa: ASSEGQGYAGVYEQY; v_gene: TRBV7-2
CDR3aa: SVETSDYSYEQY; v_gene: TRBV29-1
CDR3aa: ASSVALLGELF; v_gene: TRBV9
CDR3aa: ASSWGGQSANCGYT; v_gene: TRBV7-2
CDR3aa: ASSYLVERYNEQF; v_gene: TRBV6-2/TRBV6-3
CDR3aa: ASSLEGFTDTQY; v_gene: TRBV5-1
CDR3aa: ASSGGQNTETQY; v_gene: TRBV6-2/TRBV6-3
CDR3aa: ASSRTGGAGYGYT; v_gene: TRBV14
CDR3aa: ASSLPDRAYGYT; v_gene: TRBV28
CDR3aa: ASSPGQIQETQY; v_gene: TRBV18
CDR3aa: ASSRLGGKTKETQY; v_gene: TRBV5-6
CDR3aa: AISTSGGARTDTQY; v_gene: TRBV10-3
CDR3aa: ASSLNSGTTGGNTIY; v_gene: TRBV12-3/TRBV12-4
CDR3aa: SADLRLSSTDTQY; v_gene: TRBV20-1
CDR3aa: ASSLGLISGGAKTQY; v_gene: TRBV12-3/TRBV12-4
CDR3aa: ASSFARRELF; v_gene: TRBV7-2
CDR3aa: ASSLSGDGYT; v_gene: TRBV5-1
CDR3aa: ASNPRDRETQY; v_gene: TRBV6-2/TRBV6-3
CDR3aa: SAANREGVHEQF; v_gene: TRBV20-1
CDR3aa: ASSLVRQGRDEQF; v_gene: TRBV28
CDR3aa: SVLRGAGEVYEQY; v_gene: TRBV29-1
CDR3aa: ASSLGLSRAPYEQY; v_gene: TRBV5-1
CDR3aa: ASSYNGQRNTEAF; v_gene: TRBV6-2/TRBV6-3
CDR3aa: ASSGGTGGEKLF; v_gene: TRBV5-1
CDR3aa: ASTPVQGNTGELF; v_gene: TRBV12-3/TRBV12-4
CDR3aa: ASSQTGSRTGELF; v_gene: TRBV7-3
CDR3aa: ASSPDRGNEQF; v_gene: TRBV7-7
CDR3aa: ASGAEREAF; v_gene: TRBV19
CDR3aa: ASSPMAGKYEQY; v_gene: TRBV27
CDR3aa: SASGLADTSTDTQY; v_gene: TRBV20-1
CDR3aa: ASSSRDRLKKETQY; v_gene: TRBV6-5
CDR3aa: ASSSYGTGRNTEAF; v_gene: TRBV12-3/TRBV12-4
CDR3aa: ASSQDSSGSGGSKQY; v_gene: TRBV4-3
CDR3aa: SALYRDGPNQPQH; v_gene: TRBV20-1
CDR3aa: ASSLGQGGCGYT; v_gene: TRBV5-4
CDR3aa: ASSTLDRGEREQY; v_gene: TRBV6-5
CDR3aa: ASSFSTDEKLF; v_gene: TRBV5-1
CDR3aa: ASSQGGGAEAF; v_gene: TRBV3-1
CDR3aa: SATGTSGGSSYEQY; v_gene: TRBV20-1
CDR3aa: ASSEMASGGAVNTGELF; v_gene: TRBV2
CDR3aa: ASSRQGESGELF; v_gene: TRBV9
CDR3aa: ASSHPRDNQPQH; v_gene: TRBV6-2/TRBV6-3
CDR3aa: SALDSSLAGLLSGETQY; v_gene: TRBV20-1
CDR3aa: SVKRSPQETQY; v_gene: TRBV29-1
CDR3aa: ASSTGSGGSDNEQF; v_gene: TRBV9
CDR3aa: SAIRPGEENIQY; v_gene: TRBV20-1
CDR3aa: ASKDPGQGSQPQH; v_gene: TRBV10-2